The 32 T cell receptor beta chains below come from one sample, sequenced in a study of blood T cell repertoires in COVID-19. This table comes from immunoSEQ multiplex PCR, and its TCRdb copy is limited to in-frame clones, with some not included. The sample lists about 75,000 clones, 87% seen once, with approximately 6.4% in the top ten. Sequenced material: peripheral blood. The receptor source for this set is a woman between 50 and 59 years old with acute or convalescent COVID-19.

V and J are TRBV30 and TRBJ1-1; maybe TRBD1 (5 bases). Trimming pared 4 bases from V and 5 bases from J, leaving 11 bases between. Germline V gene lookup returns CDR1 GTSNPN and CDR2 SVGIG (reference sequence). There are 12 residues in the CDR3. CDR3 sequence: CAWTVGGTEAFF. CDR3 nucleotides: TGTGCCTGGACTGTGGGGGGGACTGAAGCTTTCTTT.

This clone is a singleton in its sample. The chain recombines TRBV20-1 with TRBJ2-7; D may be TRBD2 (5 bases). V lost 6 bases, J lost 5 bases, and 11 bases lay in between. The CDR3 extends over 11 amino acids. Per the germline V gene, CDR1 is DFQATT and CDR2 is SNEGSKA (reference sequence). This CDR3 is CSAPGWNEQYF. DNA of the CDR3: TGCAGTGCGCCGGGGTGGAACGAGCAGTACTTC.

V is TRBV28 and J is TRBJ1-5; no clear D. Germline lookup yields CDR1 MDHEN and CDR2 SYDVKM. The CDR3 sequence is 13 residues long. Trimming shortened V by 8 bases and J by 4 bases, and 12 bases separated the two germline ends. For the CDR3, the DNA is TGTGCCAGCGGGAGGACGGGGAATCAGCCCCAGCATTTT. This encodes CASGRTGNQPQHF.

This clone was found a few times. V and J are TRBV19 and TRBJ2-7; 9 bases map to TRBD2. The germline V gene has CDR1 LNHDA and CDR2 SQIVND (reference sequence). The junction had 7 bases not matched to a gene; V was cut back by 6 bases and J by 7 bases. This CDR3 comprises 13 residues. In DNA, the CDR3 is TGTGCCAGTAGCGACCTACTAGCGGGTGAGCAGTACTTC. This sequence encodes CASSDLLAGEQYF.

J is TRBJ2-7 and V is TRBV5-4, with 13 nucleotides matching TRBD2. V gave up 0 bases and J gave up 2 bases; unmatched junction bases: 2. CDR3 length: 16 residues. Germline assignment: CDR1 SGHNT and CDR2 YYREEE (reference sequence). The CDR3: CASSLGLAGGTYEQYF. The CDR3 DNA follows: TGTGCCAGCAGCTTGGGACTAGCGGGAGGAACCTACGAGCAGTACTTC.

This chain connects TRBV13 to TRBJ2-3; D is perhaps TRBD1 (5 bases). CDR1 PRHDT and CDR2 FYEKMQ come from the germline V gene (reference sequence). The CDR3 spans 12 residues. V lost 5 bases and J lost 4, with 7 bases in between. The CDR3, as DNA: TGTGCCAGCAGCCTCAGGGCAGATACGCAGTATTTT. Translated: CASSLRADTQYF.

There are a few counts of this clone. The V gene is TRBV6-5, the J gene TRBJ1-5; no reliable D call. The CDR3 totals 13 residues. V was cut by 8 bases and J by 7 bases, with 15 bases left in between. The V gene's germline CDR1 is MNHEY and CDR2 SVGAGI. The CDR3 DNA sequence: TGTGCCAGCTCCGGTTCCCGTTGGCAGCCCCAGCATTTT. Translating it yields CASSGSRWQPQHF.

The V gene is TRBV5-5, the J gene TRBJ2-4; 7 bases agree with TRBD2. CDR3 size: 15 residues. The germline V gene encodes CDR1 SGHKS and CDR2 YYEKEE (reference sequence). Losses at the gene ends were 0 bases for V and 9 bases for J; bases not matched to a gene: 9. The CDR3 DNA sequence: TGTGCCAGCAGCTTGGCCCTTGCGGGAGTGGGCATTCAGTACTTC. Its protein is CASSLALAGVGIQYF.

The chain links TRBV19 to TRBJ2-3; 14 nucleotides align to TRBD2. This CDR3 is 15 amino acids long. Per the germline V gene, CDR1 is LNHDA and CDR2 is SQIVND (reference sequence). J lost 6 bases, V lost 10 bases, and 9 bases had no gene match. DNA for the CDR3: TGTGCCACACTGGGGACTAGCGGGAGACGGGATACGCAGTATTTT. It codes for CATLGTSGRRDTQYF.

The chain recombines TRBV29-1 with TRBJ2-7; D is ambiguous. The germline CDR1 and CDR2 sequences are SQVTM and ANQGSEA. The CDR3 length is 11 residues. Trimming took 3 bases from V and 3 from J, leaving 6 bases between them. The DNA of the CDR3 is TGCAGCGTTGAGTCTCTCTACGAGCAGTACTTC. Its translation: CSVESLYEQYF.

The chain uses TRBV5-4 and TRBJ1-1; TRBD1 matches at 9 bases. With V trimmed by 5 bases and J by 0 bases, 5 bases remained unmatched. CDR1 and CDR2 from the germline V gene are SGHNT and YYREEE (reference sequence). The length of the CDR3 is 15 residues. The CDR3 loop is CASRAGTGMNTEAFF. In DNA form, the CDR3 reads TGTGCCAGCAGGGCCGGGACAGGGATGAACACTGAAGCTTTCTTT.

This rearrangement joins TRBV11-2 to TRBJ2-7, with 7 bases that match TRBD1. The germline gives CDR1 SGHAT, CDR2 FQNNGV. The CDR3 totals 13 residues. V was clipped by 4 bases and J by 3 bases; unmatched bases: 3. CDR3 sequence (DNA): TGTGCCAGCAGCTGGGACAGAAACTACGAGCAGTACTTC. Protein product: CASSWDRNYEQYF. Looking up the rest from reference TRBV11-2 and TRBJ2-7 gives the full variable domain: EAGVAQSPRYKIIEKRQSVAFWCNPISGHATLYWYQQILGQGPKLLIQFQNNGVVDDSQLPKDRFSAERLKGVDSTLKIQPAKLEDSAVYLCASSWDRNYEQYFGPGTRLTVT.

This rearrangement joins TRBV25-1 to TRBJ1-4, with a possible D match to TRBD1 (5 bases). Trimming left V 4 bases short and J 0 bases short, with 9 bases between. The CDR3 loop spans 15 amino acids. From germline, CDR1 is MGHDK and CDR2 SYGVNS. In DNA, the CDR3 is TGTGCCAGCAGTGCCCTGGGGCCAACTAATGAAAAACTGTTTTTT. Amino acid sequence: CASSALGPTNEKLFF.

This clone was found a few times. J is TRBJ1-1 and V is TRBV5-1, with TRBD1 as a possible D gene (6 bases). Trimming stripped 4 bases from V and 6 bases from J, with 25 bases between. Germline CDR1 and CDR2: SGHRS and YFSETQ. The CDR3 consists of 17 residues. The CDR3 DNA sequence: TGCGCCAGCAGCCGCTTGACAGGTGCGAGTGCCGGGGCTGAAGCTTTCTTT. Its protein product is CASSRLTGASAGAEAFF.

The chain employs TRBV7-8 and TRBJ2-2, with D perhaps matching TRBD1 (5 bases). V gave up 3 bases and J gave up 4 bases, with 18 bases separating them. Germline CDR1 and CDR2: SGHVS and FQNEAQ. This CDR3 contains 17 residues. Here the CDR3 reads CASSFVISSGLTGELFF. DNA of the CDR3: TGTGCCAGCAGCTTCGTCATTTCCTCAGGGCTCACCGGGGAGCTGTTTTTT. Variable domain in full (rest from reference TRBV7-8 and TRBJ2-2): GAGVSQSPRYKVAKRGQDVALRCDPISGHVSLFWYQQALGQGPEFLTYFQNEAQLDKSGLPSDRFFAERPEGSVSTLKIQRTQQEDSAVYLCASSFVISSGLTGELFFGEGSRLTVL.

The CDR3 DNA is TGCGCCAGCAGCCAAGTGGGCAGAATTAACTATGGCTACACCTTC. Translated, it gives CASSQVGRINYGYTF. The chain couples TRBV4-3 to TRBJ1-2; D remains unclear. The length of the CDR3 is 15 residues. From germline, CDR1 is LGHNA and CDR2 YSLEER. V dropped 1 base and J dropped 1 base, with 10 bases sitting between them.

The gene calls are TRBV27 and TRBJ1-2; D might be TRBD1 (6 bases). V lost 6 bases and J 8 bases, leaving 16 bases between the germline ends. This CDR3 has 13 residues. Germline loops: CDR1 MNHEY, CDR2 SMNVEV (reference sequence). The CDR3 is CASRPRGAGGYTF. In DNA form, the CDR3 reads TGTGCCAGCAGACCCCGGGGGGCCGGGGGCTACACCTTC.

This clone has more than one count but fewer than ten. The identical CDR3 is also encoded by other nucleotide sequences in the sample. The chain recombines TRBV5-1 with TRBJ1-5; weak D call: TRBD1 (5 bases). The germline V gene has CDR1 SGHRS and CDR2 YFSETQ. Trimming stripped 0 bases from V and 0 bases from J, with 10 bases between. The CDR3 spans 16 residues. The CDR3 is CASSLAGQNSNQPQHF. CDR3 DNA sequence: TGCGCCAGCAGCTTGGCTGGACAAAATAGCAATCAGCCCCAGCATTTT. Looking up the rest from reference TRBV5-1 and TRBJ1-5 gives the full variable domain: KAGVTQTPRYLIKTRGQQVTLSCSPISGHRSVSWYQQTPGQGLQFLFEYFSETQRNKGNFPGRFSGRQFSNSRSEMNVSTLELGDSALYLCASSLAGQNSNQPQHFGDGTRLSIL.

With regard to this clone: The sample contains more than one DNA sequence encoding this CDR3. The chain couples TRBV5-1 to TRBJ2-6; TRBD1 agrees at 7 bases. CDR1 is SGHRS and CDR2 is YFSETQ in the germline V gene. This CDR3 contains 17 residues. With 0 bases clipped from V and 0 bases from J, the junction kept 3 bases outside the gene matches. Here the CDR3 reads CASSLGSGGSGANVLTF. In DNA form, the CDR3 reads TGCGCCAGCAGCTTGGGCTCAGGGGGCTCTGGGGCCAACGTCCTGACTTTC.

The rearrangement joins TRBV27 to TRBJ2-7, with TRBD1 matching over 7 bases. CDR3 length: 16 residues. Per the germline V gene, CDR1 is MNHEY and CDR2 is SMNVEV (reference sequence). Trimming at V came to 4 bases and at J to 4 bases, leaving 13 bases not matched to a gene. The CDR3 DNA follows: TGTGCCAGCAGTTCCCCATCGGCTAAACAGGGGTACGAGCAGTACTTC. Encoded protein: CASSSPSAKQGYEQYF.

CDR3: CASSFRASGYNEQFF. The CDR3 DNA follows: TGTGCCAGCAGCTTTAGGGCTAGCGGATACAATGAGCAGTTCTTC. V gene TRBV7-3 combines with J gene TRBJ2-1; TRBD2 aligns across 7 bases. Germline V gene lookup returns CDR1 SGHTA and CDR2 FQGTGA. The CDR3 runs to 15 residues. J gave up 4 bases and V 3 bases, and 6 bases lay outside the gene matches. Variable domain in full (rest from reference TRBV7-3 and TRBJ2-1): GAGVSQTPSNKVTEKGKYVELRCDPISGHTALYWYRQSLGQGPEFLIYFQGTGAADDSGLPNDRFFAVRPEGSVSTLKIQRTERGDSAVYLCASSFRASGYNEQFFGPGTRLTVL.

The genes are TRBV6-6 and TRBJ1-2; no clear D gene. CDR1 and CDR2 (germline): MNHNY, SVGAGI (reference sequence). The CDR3 is 13 amino acids. Trimming cost V 7 bases and J 3 bases, with 12 bases left between them. The CDR3 DNA sequence: TGTGCCAGCACCATGGACGGGGACTATGGCTACACCTTC. As protein: CASTMDGDYGYTF.

The V gene is TRBV2, the J gene TRBJ1-5; the D is unclear. Germline loops: CDR1 SNHLY, CDR2 FYNNEI. Trimming stripped 7 bases from V and 0 bases from J, with 16 bases between. The CDR3 is 16 amino acids. This CDR3 reads CASTSAGFSSNQPQHF. In nucleotides, the CDR3 is TGTGCCAGCACCTCCGCCGGGTTTAGTAGCAATCAGCCCCAGCATTTT. Complete variable domain (other parts from reference TRBV2 and TRBJ1-5): EPEVTQTPSHQVTQMGQEVILRCVPISNHLYFYWYRQILGQKVEFLVSFYNNEISEKSEIFDDQFSVERPDGSNFTLKIRSTKLEDSAMYFCASTSAGFSSNQPQHFGDGTRLSIL.

This sequence joins TRBV28 and TRBJ1-2; no reliable D call. Between the trimmed V and J ends, which lost 5 bases and 1 base, there was a span of 17 bases. CDR3 length equals 16 residues. Germline V gene sequence: CDR1 MDHEN, CDR2 SYDVKM. CDR3 residues: CASSPYGTDYNYGYTF. The CDR3 coding sequence is TGTGCCAGCAGTCCCTACGGCACAGACTATAACTATGGCTACACCTTC.

The rearrangement links TRBV27 to TRBJ1-4; D call uncertain. The length of the CDR3 is 12 residues. The V and J ends lost 4 bases and 4 bases respectively, with 4 bases between them. The V gene's germline CDR1 is MNHEY and CDR2 SMNVEV (reference sequence). The CDR3 coding sequence is TGTGCCAGCAGTTCACATAATGAAAAACTGTTTTTT. Encoded protein: CASSSHNEKLFF.

The CDR3, as DNA: TGTGCCAGCAGCACAAGTGGCAGGGCGTCGTCCGAGCAGTACTTC. Translated, it gives CASSTSGRASSEQYF. The chain couples TRBV7-9 to TRBJ2-7; tentatively, D is TRBD1 (5 bases). Trimming left V 5 bases short and J 6 bases short, with 20 bases between. Germline V lookup: CDR1 SEHNR, CDR2 FQNEAQ (reference sequence). This CDR3 contains 15 residues.

V usage is TRBV10-3 and J usage is TRBJ1-6; possible D gene TRBD1, 5 bases. Trimming removed 10 bases from V and 5 bases from J, with 15 bases in between. This CDR3 region has 14 residues. Germline-derived CDR1 and CDR2 are ENHRY and SYGVKD. CDR3 nucleotide sequence: TGTGCCACCTCTGGGGCAGGAGATAATTCACCCCTCCACTTT. Amino acids: CATSGAGDNSPLHF.

The chain joins TRBV18 to TRBJ2-7; TRBD2 matches 11 bases. CDR1 and CDR2 from the germline V gene are KGHSH and LQKENI. J was trimmed by 6 bases and V by 3 bases; bases with no gene match: 7. The CDR3 has 15 residues. The CDR3 loop is CASSPNSGGAGEQYF. The CDR3 DNA follows: TGTGCCAGCTCACCTAATAGCGGGGGGGCCGGCGAGCAGTACTTC.

This chain links TRBV12-5 with TRBJ1-1; TRBD1 agrees at 9 bases. J gave up 5 bases and V 5 bases, and 3 bases lay outside the gene matches. Germline CDR1 and CDR2: LGHNT and FRNRAP. The CDR3 contains 13 residues. CDR3 region: CASGGDRATEAFF. The DNA of the CDR3 is TGTGCTAGTGGTGGGGACAGGGCGACTGAAGCTTTCTTT.

The chain recombines TRBV7-8 with TRBJ2-7; 7 bases line up with TRBD1. This CDR3 contains 13 residues. The germline CDR1 and CDR2 sequences are SGHVS and FQNEAQ. Trimming at V came to 6 bases and at J to 5 bases, leaving 7 bases not matched to a gene. CDR3 in amino acids: CASRMTGSDEQYF. The CDR3 region has the DNA TGTGCCAGCAGGATGACAGGGTCGGACGAGCAGTACTTC.

The V and J genes are TRBV30 and TRBJ1-3, with a weak D call TRBD1 (6 bases). CDR1 and CDR2 from the germline V gene are GTSNPN and SVGIG (reference sequence). The ends were cut back, 4 bases at V and 7 bases at J, with 11 bases in the middle. This CDR3 spans 12 amino acids. The CDR3 is CAWTGDFNTIYF. DNA for the CDR3: TGTGCCTGGACAGGGGATTTTAACACCATATATTTT.

This clone was seen a handful of times. The CDR3 DNA is TGTGCTAGTGGTTTGGGCCTTCGATTGCAGATACCCTCACGTAAGCGGGAGTGGTCCTACGAGCAGTACTTC. This encodes CASGLGLRLQIPSRKREWSYEQYF. This rearrangement joins TRBV12-5 to TRBJ2-7, with 8 nucleotides matching TRBD2. Germline CDR1 is LGHNT and CDR2 is FRNRAP. Trimming removed 1 base from V and 1 base from J; junction bases left unmatched: 30. This CDR3 is built from 24 residues.